The present T cell receptor (beta chain) was sequenced within a study of cytomegalovirus exposure and HLA in healthy donors. Study details: Out of approximately 400 genotyped donors, about 80% belonged to the Caucasian-associated ancestry cluster. Study-wide points: TCR beta chains associated with HLA were, in a later analysis, more clonally expanded than equally common others.

CDR3 length: 14 residues. The trim removed 7 bases at V and 7 bases at J, leaving 9 bases unmatched. Germline values: CDR1 SNHLY, CDR2 FYNNEI. Note on this clone: Its antigen is unknown.

Both 60 Vbeta primers and 13 Jbeta primers went into the PCR. The method was immunoSEQ multiplex PCR; TCRdb's version includes in-frame clones alone and lacks a portion of them. Among 110,000 or so clones listed, about four fifths were seen once. Sequencing was performed on PBMCs. This receptor was obtained from a young woman in good health and CMV-seronegative. This chain connects TRBV2 to TRBJ1-1; 10 bases fit TRBD1. The chain's CDR3 is CASTPTGGGSEAFF. As DNA, the CDR3 is TGTGCCAGCACCCCGACAGGGGGCGGGAGTGAAGCTTTCTTT.